This T cell receptor (beta chain) comes out of a study of long-term antiretroviral therapy in people with HIV. Turning to the study itself: Some samples came about a decade before the 2015 immediate-ART recommendation, and these were the earliest.

Each sample contained roughly 0.95-11 million cryopreserved PBMC, thawed before DNA extraction. Study-wide results and limits: Subsequent to ART, diversity was augmented yet persisted below that of transplant donor controls. HIV repertoires covered narrower CDR3 length ranges than controls did.

CDR1 is MGHRA and CDR2 is YSYEKL in the germline V gene. This CDR3 spans 17 amino acids. Trimming left V 4 bases short and J 4 bases short, with 17 bases between. For this clone: The antigen is not known.

At survey level, the immunoSEQ assay was run in its v3.0 version. Generated by immunoSEQ multiplex PCR, the TCRdb table keeps only in-frame clones and is missing some. The table records around 39,000 clones, roughly four fifths of them present only once. Here the sequenced sample was unsorted PBMCs, taken 1 year after starting antiretroviral therapy. The gene calls are TRBV4-1 and TRBJ2-6; unclear D gene. The sequence came from a man aged 18 to 30 with HIV. The CDR3 sequence: CASSPTESSFGANVLTF. The CDR3 DNA reads as TGCGCCAGCAGCCCAACGGAGAGTTCGTTCGGGGCCAACGTCCTGACTTTC.